Presented here are 17 T cell receptor beta chains from one specimen sequenced in a study of control samples from healthy donors and cancer patients. Libraries were prepared by immunoSEQ multiplex PCR; TCRdb keeps only in-frame clonotypes and omits some of them. The sample records about 140,000 clones, around 85% being singletons. The sample taken for sequencing was blood. Receptors originate from a woman aged 30 to 39 in good health.

The rearrangement uses TRBV7-9 and TRBJ1-1, with 7 bases lining up with TRBD1. The trim removed 1 base at V and 7 bases at J, leaving 9 bases unmatched. This CDR3 is built from 15 residues. Germline V gives CDR1 SEHNR, CDR2 FQNEAQ (reference sequence). The CDR3 bases are TGTGCCAGCAGCTTAGGACAGGGCCATGGAGATGAAGCTTTCTTT. Translation: CASSLGQGHGDEAFF.

The V and J genes are TRBV5-4 and TRBJ2-7; 8 bases agree with TRBD2. The CDR3 totals 16 residues. CDR1 and CDR2 from the germline V gene are SGHNT and YYREEE (reference sequence). V shed 4 bases, J shed 0 bases, and the junction held 9 bases outside the gene matches. In DNA form, the CDR3 reads TGTGCCAGCAGCCCACGGCTAGCGGGTTACTCCTACGAGCAGTACTTC. The encoded protein is CASSPRLAGYSYEQYF.

The chain employs TRBV27 and TRBJ2-5; 9 bases map to TRBD2. The CDR3 runs 16 residues. Germline loops: CDR1 MNHEY, CDR2 SMNVEV (reference sequence). V shed 3 bases, J shed 3 bases, and the junction held 8 bases outside the gene matches. CDR3 bases: TGTGCCAGCAGTTTTAGTAGCGGGAGTAGGGAAGAGACCCAGTACTTC. Amino acids: CASSFSSGSREETQYF.

The chain combines TRBV11-2 with TRBJ2-3, with TRBD2 identical over 13 bases. Germline trimming cut 5 bases from V and 5 bases from J; bases unmatched to any gene: 7. From germline, CDR1 is SGHAT and CDR2 FQNNGV. This CDR3 spans 16 amino acids. The CDR3 loop is CASSLGLAGVKDTQYF. The CDR3, as DNA: TGTGCCAGCAGCCTAGGACTAGCGGGAGTCAAAGATACGCAGTATTTT. Supplemented by reference TRBV11-2 and TRBJ2-3, the full variable domain reads EAGVAQSPRYKIIEKRQSVAFWCNPISGHATLYWYQQILGQGPKLLIQFQNNGVVDDSQLPKDRFSAERLKGVDSTLKIQPAKLEDSAVYLCASSLGLAGVKDTQYFGPGTRLTVL.

The V call is TRBV5-6, the J call TRBJ1-5; the D gene is possibly TRBD1 (6 bases). CDR1 is SGHDT, CDR2 YYEEEE, per germline. The length of the CDR3 is 13 residues. Trimming cost V 4 bases and J 5 bases, with 10 bases left between them. CDR3 in DNA: TGTGCCAGCAGCGTGAACAGGGATCAGCCCCAGCATTTT. It encodes CASSVNRDQPQHF.

This chain uses TRBV2 with TRBJ1-4; D unclear. CDR1 and CDR2 (germline): SNHLY, FYNNEI. V gave up 4 bases and J gave up 0 bases, with 6 bases separating them. The CDR3 runs 14 residues. The CDR3 is CASSVQATNEKLFF. The CDR3 DNA is TGTGCCAGCAGTGTCCAGGCAACTAATGAAAAACTGTTTTTT.

J is TRBJ1-1 and V is TRBV28, with D tentatively TRBD1 (5 bases). V was cut by 6 bases and J by 4 bases, with 12 bases left in between. The length of the CDR3 is 13 residues. CDR1 is MDHEN, CDR2 SYDVKM, per germline. CDR3 residues: CASRWGEATEAFF. In DNA form, the CDR3 reads TGTGCCAGCAGATGGGGGGAGGCCACTGAAGCTTTCTTT.

This chain links TRBV9 with TRBJ1-5, with D hard to call. V lost 4 bases and J 9 bases, leaving 23 bases between the germline ends. Germline V gives CDR1 SGDLS, CDR2 YYNGEE. There are 16 residues in the CDR3. The chain's CDR3 is CASSQSPRAGLGPQHF. The CDR3 region has the DNA TGTGCCAGCAGCCAGTCCCCCCGAGCTGGACTGGGGCCCCAGCATTTT.

This clone was picked up a small number of times. The chain has TRBV5-1 and TRBJ2-1, with 7 bases identical to TRBD1. Germline V gives CDR1 SGHRS, CDR2 YFSETQ. V lost 3 bases, J lost 0 bases, and 12 bases stayed unmatched. The CDR3 loop spans 18 amino acids. This CDR3 reads CASSWRQGAESSYNEQFF. CDR3 DNA sequence: TGCGCCAGCAGCTGGCGACAGGGTGCGGAGAGCTCCTACAATGAGCAGTTCTTC.

The table lists this clone with a count of one. The rearrangement links TRBV12-5 to TRBJ2-2, with 8 bases aligning to TRBD1. The CDR3 has 14 residues. Losses at the gene ends were 6 bases for V and 1 base for J; bases not matched to a gene: 1. Germline V lookup: CDR1 LGHNT, CDR2 FRNRAP. For the CDR3, the DNA is TGTGCTAGTGGCGGACAGGGGAACACCGGGGAGCTGTTTTTT. Protein: CASGGQGNTGELFF.

DNA of the CDR3: TGTGCCAGCAGCCGGGATAGCGGAGAGACCCAGTACTTC. The encoded protein is CASSRDSGETQYF. The chain employs TRBV9 and TRBJ2-5, with D possibly matching TRBD2 (6 bases). Germline CDR1 reads SGDLS; CDR2 reads YYNGEE. Trimming took 4 bases from V and 4 from J, leaving 11 bases between them. The CDR3 spans 13 residues.

The J gene is TRBJ2-1, the V gene TRBV18; possible D gene TRBD2, 6 bases. CDR1 and CDR2 (germline): KGHSH, LQKENI. Deletions cut 0 bases from V and 3 bases from J, with 12 bases between. The CDR3 is 16 amino acids. CDR3 DNA sequence: TGTGCCAGCTCACCACCTACGGGAGTAAACTACAATGAGCAGTTCTTC. It yields the protein CASSPPTGVNYNEQFF.

Written as DNA, the CDR3 is TGTGCCAGCAGCTCCGTTCCAGGGGACTTATCCTACAATGAGCAGTTCTTC. This encodes CASSSVPGDLSYNEQFF. The chain couples TRBV5-5 to TRBJ2-1, with D perhaps matching TRBD1 or TRBD2 (6 bases each). Between the trimmed V and J ends, which lost 3 bases and 1 base, there was a span of 17 bases. The germline V gene has CDR1 SGHKS and CDR2 YYEKEE (reference sequence). The CDR3 sequence is 17 residues long. Supplemented by reference TRBV5-5 and TRBJ2-1, the full variable domain reads DAGVTQSPTHLIKTRGQQVTLRCSPISGHKSVSWYQQVLGQGPQFIFQYYEKEERGRGNFPDRFSARQFPNYSSELNVNALLLGDSALYLCASSSVPGDLSYNEQFFGPGTRLTVL.

With regard to this clone: The sample holds other DNA sequences that translate to the same CDR3. The CDR3, as DNA: TGCGCCAGCAGTCTAGCGGGAGTATCCACAGATACGCAGTATTTT. It yields the protein CASSLAGVSTDTQYF. J is TRBJ2-3 and V is TRBV5-1; 10 nucleotides line up with TRBD2. Germline CDR1 SGHRS, CDR2 YFSETQ. The V and J ends lost 5 bases and 2 bases, in that order; junction bases with no gene match: 5. The CDR3 spans 15 residues.

This rearrangement joins TRBV7-3 to TRBJ2-7, with TRBD2 identical over 8 bases. Per germline, CDR1 SGHTA and CDR2 FQGTGA. V lost 5 bases, J lost 2 bases, and 8 bases stayed unmatched. The CDR3 totals 15 residues. The CDR3, as DNA: TGTGCCAGCAGCCCCCCGGGGGGGGGTCCCTACGAGCAGTACTTC. Amino acids: CASSPPGGGPYEQYF.

With respect to this clone: The junction does not match germline at one end; this may be a read error. V gene TRBV7-7 combines with J gene TRBJ2-5; TRBD2 aligns across 14 bases. Looked up from germline, CDR1 is SSHAT and CDR2 is FNYEAQ (reference sequence). The CDR3 contains 16 residues. The CDR3 sequence is CASSPMGLAGVETQYF. The DNA for the CDR3 is TGTGCTAGCAGCCCGATGGGACTAGCGGGAGTTGAGACCCAGTACTTC.

This clone occurred once. The chain links TRBV28 to TRBJ2-1; no reliable D call. This CDR3 region has 11 residues. CDR1 and CDR2 from the germline V gene are MDHEN and SYDVKM. V lost 8 bases to trimming and J lost 5 bases, with 7 bases between them. CDR3 DNA: TGTGCCAGCTCCGCCCACAATGAGCAGTTCTTC. Translated: CASSAHNEQFF.